The clone carrying this T cell receptor (beta chain) showed up just a few times. Its antigen is not known. This entry is derived from a study of beta chain features in type 1 diabetes. Whole-study findings and limits: The study notes PCR might favor shorter templates equally in patients and controls.

Germline V lookup: CDR1 SEHNR, CDR2 FQNEAQ (reference sequence). This CDR3 spans 16 amino acids. V lost 5 bases, J lost 3 bases, and 12 bases stayed unmatched. Heparinised blood was drawn once per donor, averaging roughly 120 mL. Purity (above 95%) was reached by all sorted populations. Expressed TCRB transcripts were sequenced, since all the RNA that had been isolated was reverse transcribed. Clones were read by immunoSEQ multiplex PCR, and TCRdb kept only the in-frame ones, dropping some. The sample consists of approximately 380,000 clones, more than 13% of them appearing once. This TCR was sampled from a young woman in good health. This chain links TRBV7-9 with TRBJ1-1; TRBD1 agrees at 7 bases. Source material: naive CD4+ T cells from blood. As DNA, the CDR3 is TGTGCCAGCAGCCTAGACGACAGGGATTTTTACACTGAAGCTTTCTTT. Its translation is CASSLDDRDFYTEAFF.